These T cell receptor beta chains were read from a single sample in a study of T cells in lung cancer brain metastases. Sequencing used immunoSEQ multiplex PCR; TCRdb keeps in-frame clones, though not all of them. The data hold about 6,200 clones, with about nine tenths observed a single time. Sequenced input: tumor tissue from the primary lung tumor. These receptors originate from a man aged 45-65 years with non-small cell lung cancer. The conserved cysteine and the conserved F or W are not part of the CDR3 here.

TRBJ2-5	TRBV19	ASSPGRRTDFPYPGETQY
TRBJ2-5	TRBV7-2	ASSRMGYQETQY
TRBJ2-3	TRBV7-9	ASSRPRDSPDTDTQY
TRBJ2-5	TRBV7-9	ASSAVGSGFETQY
TRBJ2-1	TRBV6-1	ASSEAIRGGDEQF
TRBJ1-1	TRBV6-5	ASSYSRAETEAF
TRBJ2-7	TRBV4-1	ASSQGDHWPYEQY
TRBJ2-5	TRBV6-1	ASSEWSDRRETQY
TRBJ1-5	TRBV6-5	ASRIGSYSNQPQH
TRBJ1-2	TRBV11-2	ASSLGLQGTNYGYT
TRBJ1-1	TRBV14	ASSRWTGGANTEAF
TRBJ1-1	TRBV19	ASTRTGSNTEAF
TRBJ2-5	TRBV29-1	SVPAGGGETQY
TRBJ1-1	TRBV19	ASSSKGDTEAF
TRBJ2-5	TRBV11-1	ASSLYGGQETQY
TRBJ1-2	TRBV7-9	ASSFVGPGYGYT
TRBJ2-2	TRBV27	ASSRDRGTGELF
TRBJ1-2	TRBV5-4	ASSFPGQRQSTF
TRBJ2-3	TRBV5-1	ASSFGQATDTQY
TRBJ2-2	TRBV5-6	ASSRTGSNTGELF
TRBJ2-7	TRBV5-1	ASRYPGVYEQY
TRBJ2-5	TRBV6-5	ASSRTSRETQY
TRBJ1-2	TRBV28	ASSSGQGDGYT
TRBJ2-7	TRBV5-1	ASSRDSDTYEQY
TRBJ2-7	TRBV5-1	ASSSTGGSGEQY
TRBJ2-5	TRBV4-2	ASSQDRGDQETQY
TRBJ2-5	TRBV7-2	ASSYGLVETQY